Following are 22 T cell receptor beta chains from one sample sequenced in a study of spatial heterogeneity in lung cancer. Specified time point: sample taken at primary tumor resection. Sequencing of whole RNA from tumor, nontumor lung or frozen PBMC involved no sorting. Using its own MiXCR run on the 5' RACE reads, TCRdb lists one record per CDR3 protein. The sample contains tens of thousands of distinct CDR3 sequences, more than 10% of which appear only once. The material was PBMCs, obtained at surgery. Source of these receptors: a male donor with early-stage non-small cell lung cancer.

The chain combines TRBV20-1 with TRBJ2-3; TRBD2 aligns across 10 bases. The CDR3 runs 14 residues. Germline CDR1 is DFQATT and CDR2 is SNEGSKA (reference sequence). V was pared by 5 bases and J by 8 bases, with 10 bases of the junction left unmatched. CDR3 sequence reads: CSAPGTSEALTQYF. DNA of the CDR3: TGCAGTGCTCCCGGGACTAGCGAAGCTCTTACGCAGTATTTT.

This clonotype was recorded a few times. The CDR3 region is CASSLAPGGRLYEQYF. DNA for the CDR3: TGTGCCAGCAGCTTGGCCCCCGGCGGGAGACTTTACGAGCAGTACTTC. V usage is TRBV5-4 and J usage is TRBJ2-7; 7 positions agree with TRBD2. CDR1 and CDR2 (germline): SGHNT, YYREEE (reference sequence). The CDR3 extends over 16 amino acids. Trimming took 0 bases from V and 4 from J; bases not matched to a gene: 10. The variable domain in full, completed from reference TRBV5-4 and TRBJ2-7, reads ETGVTQSPTHLIKTRGQQVTLRCSSQSGHNTVSWYQQALGQGPQFIFQYYREEENGRGNFPPRFSGLQFPNYSSELNVNALELDDSALYLCASSLAPGGRLYEQYFGPGTRLTVT.

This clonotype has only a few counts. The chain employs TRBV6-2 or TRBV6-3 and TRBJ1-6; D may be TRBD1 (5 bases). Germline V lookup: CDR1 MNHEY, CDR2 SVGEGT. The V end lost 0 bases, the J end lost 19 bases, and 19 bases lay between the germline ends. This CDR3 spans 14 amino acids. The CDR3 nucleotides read TGTGCCAGCAGTTACTCCAATACGAGGGGCGAATGGCACTTT. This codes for CASSYSNTRGEWHF.

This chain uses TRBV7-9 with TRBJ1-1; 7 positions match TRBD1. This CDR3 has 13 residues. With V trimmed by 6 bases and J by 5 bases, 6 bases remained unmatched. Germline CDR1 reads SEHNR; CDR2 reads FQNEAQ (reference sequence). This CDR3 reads CASRVQGKTEAFF. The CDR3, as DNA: TGTGCCAGCAGGGTACAGGGGAAGACTGAAGCTTTCTTT.

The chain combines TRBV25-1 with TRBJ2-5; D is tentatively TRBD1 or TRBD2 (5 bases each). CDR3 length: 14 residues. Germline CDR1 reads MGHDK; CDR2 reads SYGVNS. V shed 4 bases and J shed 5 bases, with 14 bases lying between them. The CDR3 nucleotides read TGTGCCAGCAGTGTTCAGGGAAGAGGGGAGACCCAGTACTTC. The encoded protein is CASSVQGRGETQYF.

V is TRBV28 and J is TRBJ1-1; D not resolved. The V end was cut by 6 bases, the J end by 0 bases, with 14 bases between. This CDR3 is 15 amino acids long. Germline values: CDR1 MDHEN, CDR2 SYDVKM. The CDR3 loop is CASRKNSPMNTEAFF. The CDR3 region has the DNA TGTGCCAGCAGGAAGAACAGTCCCATGAACACTGAAGCTTTCTTT.

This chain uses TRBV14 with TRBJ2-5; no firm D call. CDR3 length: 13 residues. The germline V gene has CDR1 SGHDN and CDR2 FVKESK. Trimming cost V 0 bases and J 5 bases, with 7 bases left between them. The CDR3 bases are TGTGCCAGCAGCCAAGATTGGCAGGAGACCCAGTACTTC. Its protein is CASSQDWQETQYF.

CDR3 in DNA: TGCGCCAGCAGCTGGGGGACAGCAGTTAATTCACCCCTCCACTTT. This sequence encodes CASSWGTAVNSPLHF. V and J are TRBV5-1 and TRBJ1-6, with 7 bases that match TRBD1. CDR1 SGHRS and CDR2 YFSETQ come from the germline V gene. The junction had 6 bases not matched to a gene; V was cut back by 3 bases and J by 6 bases. The CDR3 runs to 15 residues.

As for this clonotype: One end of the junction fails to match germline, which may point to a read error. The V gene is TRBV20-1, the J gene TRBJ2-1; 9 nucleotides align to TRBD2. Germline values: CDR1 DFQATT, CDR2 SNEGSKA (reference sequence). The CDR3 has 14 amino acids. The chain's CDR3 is CSARGTSYGNEQFF. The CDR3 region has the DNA TGCAGTGCCAGAGGGACTAGCTACGGCAATGAGCAGTTCTTC.

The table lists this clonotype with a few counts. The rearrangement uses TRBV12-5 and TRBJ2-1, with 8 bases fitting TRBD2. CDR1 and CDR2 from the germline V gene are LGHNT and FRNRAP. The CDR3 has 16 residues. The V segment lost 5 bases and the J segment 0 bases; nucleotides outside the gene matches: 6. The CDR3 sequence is CASGLQGTSSYNEQFF. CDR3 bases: TGTGCTAGTGGTCTCCAGGGGACTAGCTCCTACAATGAGCAGTTCTTC.

In nucleotides, the CDR3 is TGTGCCACAGCTAACTATGGCTACACCTTC. Protein sequence: CATANYGYTF. The chain links TRBV6-1 to TRBJ1-2, with unresolved D. The CDR3 contains 10 residues. Germline CDR1 reads MNHNS; CDR2 reads SASEGT. V was shortened by 10 bases and J by 0 bases, with 3 bases between the two germline ends.

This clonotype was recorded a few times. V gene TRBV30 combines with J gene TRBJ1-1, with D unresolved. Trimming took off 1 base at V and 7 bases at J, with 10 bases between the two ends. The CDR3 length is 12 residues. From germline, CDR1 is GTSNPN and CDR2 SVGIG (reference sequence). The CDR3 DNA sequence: TGTGCCTGGAGTGGGGATTGGCGTGAAGCTTTCTTT. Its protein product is CAWSGDWREAFF. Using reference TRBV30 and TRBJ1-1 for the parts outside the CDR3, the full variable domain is SQTIHQWPATLVQPVGSPLSLECTVEGTSNPNLYWYRQAAGRGLQLLFYSVGIGQISSEVPQNLSASRPQDRQFILSSKKLLLSDSGFYLCAWSGDWREAFFGQGTRLTVV.

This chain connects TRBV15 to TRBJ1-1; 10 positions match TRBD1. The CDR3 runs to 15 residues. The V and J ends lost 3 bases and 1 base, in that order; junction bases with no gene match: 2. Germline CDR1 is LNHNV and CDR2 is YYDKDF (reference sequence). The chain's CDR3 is CATSSGTGANTEAFF. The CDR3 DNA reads TGTGCCACCAGCAGCGGGACAGGGGCGAACACTGAAGCTTTCTTT.

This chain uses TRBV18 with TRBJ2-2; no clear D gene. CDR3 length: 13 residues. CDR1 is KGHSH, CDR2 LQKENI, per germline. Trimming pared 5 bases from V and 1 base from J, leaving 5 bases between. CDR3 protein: CASSLENTGELFF. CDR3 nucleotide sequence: TGTGCCAGCTCATTAGAGAACACCGGGGAGCTGTTTTTT.

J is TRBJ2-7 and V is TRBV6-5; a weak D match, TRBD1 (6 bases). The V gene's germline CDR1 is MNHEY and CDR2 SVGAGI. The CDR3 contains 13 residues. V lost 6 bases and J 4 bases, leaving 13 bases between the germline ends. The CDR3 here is CASSTRGTYEQYF. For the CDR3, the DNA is TGTGCCAGCAGCACCAGGGGTACTTACGAGCAGTACTTC.

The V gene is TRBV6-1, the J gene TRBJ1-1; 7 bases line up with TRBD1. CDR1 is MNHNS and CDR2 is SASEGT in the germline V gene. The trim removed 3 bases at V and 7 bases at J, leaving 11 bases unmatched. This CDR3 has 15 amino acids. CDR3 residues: CASSDWTGTLSEAFF. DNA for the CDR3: TGTGCCAGCAGTGATTGGACAGGCACCCTGAGTGAAGCTTTCTTT.

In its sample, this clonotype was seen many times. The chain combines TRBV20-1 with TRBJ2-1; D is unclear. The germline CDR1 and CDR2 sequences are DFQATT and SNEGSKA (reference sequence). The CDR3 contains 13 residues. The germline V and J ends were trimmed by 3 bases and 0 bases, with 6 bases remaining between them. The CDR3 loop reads CSARWTSYNEQFF. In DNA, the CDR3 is TGCAGTGCTAGGTGGACCTCCTACAATGAGCAGTTCTTC.

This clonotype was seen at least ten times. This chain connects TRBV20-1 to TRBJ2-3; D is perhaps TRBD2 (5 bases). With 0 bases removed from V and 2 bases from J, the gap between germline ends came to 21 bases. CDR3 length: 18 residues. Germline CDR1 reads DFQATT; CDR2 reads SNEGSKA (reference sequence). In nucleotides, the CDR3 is TGCAGTGCTAGAGATTACGCGGTCCCGAGCGGAAACACAGATACGCAGTATTTT. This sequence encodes CSARDYAVPSGNTDTQYF.

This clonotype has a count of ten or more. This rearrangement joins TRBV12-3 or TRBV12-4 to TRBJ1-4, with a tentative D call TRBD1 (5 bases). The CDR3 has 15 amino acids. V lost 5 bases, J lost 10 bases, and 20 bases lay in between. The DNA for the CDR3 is TGTGCCAGCAGTACTACCCAGGGCTCCTCGGGAAAACTGTTTTTT. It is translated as CASSTTQGSSGKLFF.

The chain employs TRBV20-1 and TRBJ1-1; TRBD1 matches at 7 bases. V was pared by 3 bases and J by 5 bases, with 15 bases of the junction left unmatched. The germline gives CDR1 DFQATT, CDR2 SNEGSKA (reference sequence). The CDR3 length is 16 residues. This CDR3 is CSARRPDRVGWTEAFF. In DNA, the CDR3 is TGCAGTGCTAGGAGACCCGACAGGGTTGGTTGGACTGAAGCTTTCTTT.

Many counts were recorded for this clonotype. The CDR3: CASRSLSGGQAYEQYF. CDR3 DNA sequence: TGTGCCAGCAGATCCCTTTCCGGGGGACAAGCCTACGAGCAGTACTTC. The chain employs TRBV5-6 and TRBJ2-7; D possibly uses TRBD1 or TRBD2 (6 bases each). This CDR3 contains 16 residues. CDR1 is SGHDT and CDR2 is YYEEEE in the germline V gene. Trimming left V 5 bases short and J 2 bases short, with 20 bases between.

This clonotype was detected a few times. CDR3 sequence reads: CASSLRSGQGFSGANVLTF. CDR3 sequence (DNA): TGTGCCAGCAGCCTCAGATCGGGACAGGGATTCTCTGGGGCCAACGTCCTGACTTTC. V usage is TRBV7-9 and J usage is TRBJ2-6; 9 bases line up with TRBD1. CDR1 is SEHNR and CDR2 is FQNEAQ in the germline V gene (reference sequence). The CDR3 extends over 19 amino acids. Losses at the gene ends were 5 bases for V and 0 bases for J; bases not matched to a gene: 11.